This record covers a single TCR beta chain. Its antigen is not identified. TCRdb called the reads again in MiXCR, with one record for every CDR3 protein. The sample lists approximately 470,000 distinct CDR3 sequences; about two fifths were seen once. The sample originates from a study of T cell repertoires in cytomegalovirus infection. At the level of the study: HLA-C-restricted CMV epitopes, recently identified, and well-studied HLA-B-restricted ones were used by the study. It was the public TCR beta signatures that indicated both CMV infection and matching HLA type. General study points: CMV carriers having the relevant HLA were flagged by cumulative public TCR beta family frequency. Predominance within the ex vivo response was attributable to HLA-C-restricted CMV-specific TCR beta clonotypes.

Germline assignment: CDR1 DFQATT and CDR2 SNEGSKA (reference sequence). V was shortened by 0 bases and J by 6 bases, with 17 bases between the two germline ends. The CDR3 length is 15 residues. The sequence derives from a human donor in good health (CMV status not recorded). Some clones in this sample may be carry-over from other donors' samples. This specimen consisted of cultured PBMCs, obtained from culture after CMV antigen stimulation. The chain couples TRBV20-1 to TRBJ1-2; TRBD1 might be the D (6 bases). CDR3 sequence (DNA): TGCAGTGCTAGAGATCTCCTGGGGGCCGGTAATGGCTACACCTTC. The encoded protein is CSARDLLGAGNGYTF.